Below are 21 T cell receptor beta chains sequenced from a single sample in a study of Ad26.COV2.S vaccination and SARS-CoV-2 variants (dated by TCRdb to the early 2020s). The treatment or condition label, read with the paper, signifies: roughly 19 received Ad26.COV2.S at low or high dose, single or two shots; five or six received placebo; per-sample allocation not given. For vaccine and placebo recipients, repertoires were sequenced using samples collected on day 63 after the first injection. Library construction relied on the immunoSEQ multiplex PCR assay. TCRdb obtained this table from immuneACCESS and retained in-frame rearrangements with V and J assigned. These tables miss some clones; where compared with another copy, unresolved V genes account for less than half of the shortfall, and the remainder is unexplained. The sample table contains about 350,000 clones; only one count was recorded for around 88% of them. The top ten hold about 5% of the sample.

Sequencing used peripheral blood, obtained in a trial of Ad26.COV2.S vaccine versus placebo. These TCRs come from a person aged 18-60 years who received the Ad26.COV2.S COVID-19 vaccine or a placebo.

V and J are TRBV9 and TRBJ2-3; 7 bases are a match to TRBD2. CDR3 length equals 15 residues. J was trimmed by 0 bases and V by 3 bases; bases with no gene match: 4. CDR1 SGDLS and CDR2 YYNGEE come from the germline V gene. The CDR3 loop reads CASSAGGISTDTQYF. DNA for the CDR3: TGTGCCAGCAGCGCCGGGGGGATTAGCACAGATACGCAGTATTTT.

The rearrangement links TRBV19 to TRBJ1-6; D is possibly TRBD1 (6 bases). V lost 9 bases to trimming and J lost 10 bases, with 19 bases between them. Germline V CDR1 and CDR2: LNHDA, SQIVND (reference sequence). The CDR3 is made up of 14 amino acids. The CDR3 coding sequence is TGTGCCAGCCACACAGGGCGGGGAACGTCACCCCTCCACTTT. Translation gives CASHTGRGTSPLHF.

The V call is TRBV7-9, the J call TRBJ1-1; D is perhaps TRBD1 (5 bases). The CDR3 is 13 residues long. Germline assignment: CDR1 SEHNR and CDR2 FQNEAQ (reference sequence). V lost 8 bases to trimming and J lost 7 bases, with 17 bases between them. The chain's CDR3 is CASVGVSDFEAFF. The DNA for the CDR3 is TGTGCCAGCGTGGGGGTTTCAGATTTTGAAGCTTTCTTT.

The chain employs TRBV4-1 and TRBJ1-1; maybe TRBD1 (6 bases). The ends were cut back, 1 base at V and 1 base at J, with 10 bases in the middle. CDR1 and CDR2 from the germline V gene are MGHRA and YSYEKL. The CDR3 is 15 amino acids. Here the CDR3 reads CASSQAARGNTEAFF. The CDR3 bases are TGCGCCAGCAGCCAAGCAGCCAGGGGGAACACTGAAGCTTTCTTT.

The chain recombines TRBV7-9 with TRBJ2-5, with D unresolved. The V end was cut by 2 bases, the J end by 5 bases, with 9 bases between. The CDR3 runs 13 residues. Per germline, CDR1 SEHNR and CDR2 FQNEAQ (reference sequence). CDR3 in DNA: TGTGCCAGCAGCTTAAAGGAGATGGAGACCCAGTACTTC. Its protein is CASSLKEMETQYF. The whole variable domain, filled in from reference TRBV7-9 and TRBJ2-5, reads DTGVSQNPRHKITKRGQNVTFRCDPISEHNRLYWYRQTLGQGPEFLTYFQNEAQLEKSRLLSDRFSAERPKGSFSTLEIQRTEQGDSAMYLCASSLKEMETQYFGPGTRLLVL.

This sequence joins TRBV5-1 and TRBJ2-6, with D unresolved. The CDR3 has 14 residues. Germline V gene data show CDR1 as SGHRS and CDR2 as YFSETQ. V lost 5 bases, J lost 0 bases, and 6 bases lay in between. CDR3 amino acids: CASRQSSGANVLTF. CDR3 coding DNA: TGCGCCAGCAGACAGAGCTCTGGGGCCAACGTCCTGACTTTC.

This sequence joins TRBV6-2 or TRBV6-3 and TRBJ1-5; D is undetermined. V lost 6 bases to trimming and J lost 4 bases, with 10 bases between them. The CDR3 is 13 amino acids. Germline V gene sequence: CDR1 MNHEY, CDR2 SVGEGT. The CDR3 spells CASSPRRNQPQHF. The DNA for the CDR3 is TGTGCCAGCAGCCCGAGGAGAAATCAGCCCCAGCATTTT.

This clone has a handful of counts. The rearrangement uses TRBV7-2 and TRBJ1-2; D remains unclear. With 3 bases removed from V and 1 base from J, the gap between germline ends came to 9 bases. The CDR3 contains 14 residues. Germline CDR1 SGHTA, CDR2 FQGNSA. The CDR3 spells CASSFWQDNYGYTF. CDR3 DNA: TGTGCCAGCAGCTTCTGGCAGGATAACTATGGCTACACCTTC. Looking up the rest from reference TRBV7-2 and TRBJ1-2 gives the full variable domain: GAGVSQSPSNKVTEKGKDVELRCDPISGHTALYWYRQSLGQGLEFLIYFQGNSAPDKSGLPSDRFSAERTGGSVSTLTIQRTQQEDSAVYLCASSFWQDNYGYTFGSGTRLTVV.

The chain uses TRBV5-1 and TRBJ2-1, with 11 bases identical to TRBD2. The length of the CDR3 is 16 residues. The J segment lost 6 bases and the V segment lost 5 bases, leaving 10 bases of the junction unmatched. The germline V gene encodes CDR1 SGHRS and CDR2 YFSETQ. The CDR3 sequence is CASRLLTGTSGNEQFF. The CDR3 bases are TGCGCCAGCAGATTACTCACTGGGACTAGCGGCAATGAGCAGTTCTTC.

This chain connects TRBV10-3 to TRBJ2-7, with TRBD2 identical over 7 bases. This CDR3 is 15 amino acids long. Germline trimming cut 6 bases from V and 6 bases from J; bases unmatched to any gene: 14. Germline loops: CDR1 ENHRY, CDR2 SYGVKD. CDR3 in amino acids: CAISGTGGGEAEQYF. As DNA, the CDR3 is TGTGCCATCAGCGGTACGGGGGGAGGAGAGGCCGAGCAGTACTTC.

This chain links TRBV19 with TRBJ1-5; possibly TRBD1 for D (5 bases). The V gene's germline CDR1 is LNHDA and CDR2 SQIVND (reference sequence). The CDR3 extends over 14 amino acids. V lost 3 bases and J 6 bases, leaving 12 bases between the germline ends. CDR3 in amino acids: CASSIGTNIQPQHF. In nucleotides, the CDR3 is TGTGCCAGTAGTATCGGGACGAACATTCAGCCCCAGCATTTT.

This clone appeared once. The rearrangement links TRBV4-1 to TRBJ2-6, with TRBD2 matching over 7 bases. Germline V lookup: CDR1 MGHRA, CDR2 YSYEKL. V was pared by 0 bases and J by 4 bases, with 3 bases of the junction left unmatched. The CDR3 spans 16 residues. CDR3 amino acids: CASSQEGTTGANVLTF. DNA for the CDR3: TGCGCCAGCAGCCAAGAAGGGACTACCGGGGCCAACGTCCTGACTTTC.

Concerning this clone itself: The identical CDR3 is also encoded by other nucleotide sequences in the sample. The chain links TRBV13 to TRBJ2-1; D may be TRBD1 (5 bases). With 0 bases removed from V and 6 bases from J, the gap between germline ends came to 6 bases. The V gene's germline CDR1 is PRHDT and CDR2 FYEKMQ (reference sequence). The CDR3 extends over 13 amino acids. The CDR3 region has the DNA TGTGCCAGCAGCTTAGGTCAGGGCAATGAGCAGTTCTTC. Its protein product is CASSLGQGNEQFF.

The chain combines TRBV29-1 with TRBJ2-2; TRBD2 agrees at 9 bases. CDR1 is SQVTM, CDR2 ANQGSEA, per germline. V gave up 2 bases and J gave up 6 bases; unmatched junction bases: 10. The CDR3 runs 16 residues. CDR3 amino acids: CSVEYPRTSVAGELFF. DNA of the CDR3: TGCAGCGTTGAATACCCCAGGACTAGCGTCGCCGGGGAGCTGTTTTTT.

V usage is TRBV7-6 and J usage is TRBJ1-1; D is possibly TRBD1 (6 bases). V dropped 5 bases and J dropped 1 base, with 14 bases sitting between them. CDR3 length: 15 residues. CDR1 and CDR2 from the germline V gene are SGHVS and FNYEAQ. The CDR3 spells CASSEERGANTEAFF. The DNA for the CDR3 is TGTGCCAGCAGCGAGGAGAGGGGGGCGAACACTGAAGCTTTCTTT.

This chain uses TRBV20-1 with TRBJ2-7; TRBD1 matches at 8 bases. Per germline, CDR1 DFQATT and CDR2 SNEGSKA (reference sequence). V gave up 3 bases and J gave up 1 base; unmatched junction bases: 5. CDR3 length equals 14 residues. For the CDR3, the DNA is TGCAGTGCTAGTGACAGGGGCCGATCCTACGAGCAGTACTTC. This codes for CSASDRGRSYEQYF.

This chain links TRBV19 with TRBJ2-2; 8 positions agree with TRBD2. Germline V gene lookup returns CDR1 LNHDA and CDR2 SQIVND (reference sequence). This CDR3 has 16 amino acids. V trimming: 2 bases; J trimming: 6 bases; junction bases outside the gene matches: 8. This chain's CDR3 is CASSISSAGEAGELFF. The CDR3 coding sequence is TGTGCCAGTAGTATATCGTCAGCGGGGGAGGCCGGGGAGCTGTTTTTT.

The V and J genes are TRBV18 and TRBJ2-6, with TRBD1 as a possible D gene (5 bases). The germline gives CDR1 KGHSH, CDR2 LQKENI. V lost 6 bases and J lost 1, with 10 bases in between. The CDR3 spans 15 residues. Written as DNA, the CDR3 is TGTGCCAGCTCTCCAAGGGGTTCTGGGGCCAACGTCCTGACTTTC. Translated, it gives CASSPRGSGANVLTF. Drawing the rest from reference TRBV18 and TRBJ2-6, the complete variable domain is NAGVMQNPRHLVRRRGQEARLRCSPMKGHSHVYWYRQLPEEGLKFMVYLQKENIIDESGMPKERFSAEFPKEGPSILRIQQVVRGDSAAYFCASSPRGSGANVLTFGAGSRLTVL.

In this sample, this clone turned up once. This chain joins TRBV2 and TRBJ2-7; 9 nucleotides align to TRBD2. The length of the CDR3 is 15 residues. V trimming: 2 bases; J trimming: 6 bases; junction bases outside the gene matches: 8. Germline V lookup: CDR1 SNHLY, CDR2 FYNNEI. The CDR3 spells CASSETRLAAPEQYF. In DNA, the CDR3 is TGTGCCAGCAGTGAAACGAGACTAGCGGCTCCCGAGCAGTACTTC.

This clone came up a few times. This specimen includes other DNA sequences encoding the same CDR3. V gene TRBV5-8 combines with J gene TRBJ1-3; D may be TRBD1 (5 bases). The CDR3 extends over 13 amino acids. V lost 4 bases, J lost 1 base, and 6 bases lay in between. CDR1 and CDR2 (germline): SGHTS, YDEGEE. CDR3 loop: CASSRGSGNTIYF. The CDR3 region has the DNA TGTGCCAGCAGCAGGGGTTCTGGAAACACCATATATTTT.

The rearrangement links TRBV7-8 to TRBJ1-6; tentatively, D is TRBD1 (6 bases). The germline gives CDR1 SGHVS, CDR2 FQNEAQ. V lost 2 bases and J 9 bases, leaving 8 bases between the germline ends. The CDR3 spans 13 residues. The CDR3 DNA follows: TGTGCCAGCAGCTTAAGGACAGCTTCACCCCTCCACTTT. Residues: CASSLRTASPLHF.